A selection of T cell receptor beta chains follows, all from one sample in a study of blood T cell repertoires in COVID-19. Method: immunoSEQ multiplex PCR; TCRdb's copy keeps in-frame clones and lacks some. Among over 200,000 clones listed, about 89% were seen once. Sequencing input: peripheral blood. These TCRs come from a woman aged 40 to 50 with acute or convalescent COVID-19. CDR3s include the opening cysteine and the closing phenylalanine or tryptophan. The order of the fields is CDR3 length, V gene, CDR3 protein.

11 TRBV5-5 CASSLGAEAFF
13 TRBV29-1 CSAGDSKNYGYTF
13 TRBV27 CASSFTGQETQYF
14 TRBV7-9 CASSFRDRNYGYTF
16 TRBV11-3 CASSQGQGRSTGELFF
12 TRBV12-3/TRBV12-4 CASTFGTVGYTF
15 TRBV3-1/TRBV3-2 CASSQDRGYNSPLHF
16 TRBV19 CASSIGSTAMNQPQHF
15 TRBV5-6 CASSLQGLSYNEQFF
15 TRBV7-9 CASSAGTGVHQPQHF
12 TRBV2 CASDRGGEKLFF
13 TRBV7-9 CASMWTANNEQFF
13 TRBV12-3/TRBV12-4 CASSLSTGLTQYF
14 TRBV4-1 CASSQEELRETQYF
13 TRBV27 CASSPDREETQYF
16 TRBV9 CASSAHRDILNYGYTF
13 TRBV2 CASSGGVAGELFF
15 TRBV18 CASSPPGGMNQPQHF
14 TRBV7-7 CASKGQGEADTQYF
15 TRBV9 CASREAGGPANEQFF
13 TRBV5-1 CASSTANTGELFF
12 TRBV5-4 CASSLTGGKLFF
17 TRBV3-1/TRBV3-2 CASSQDQRLAGWDTQYF
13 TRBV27 CASSFRVGNTIYF
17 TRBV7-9 CASSSNRWGQAATEAFF
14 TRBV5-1 CASRENRGSGELFF
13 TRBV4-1 CASSHRQYTEAFF
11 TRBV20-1 CSATVNTEAFF
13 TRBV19 CASSIVSDTEAFF
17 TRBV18 CASSSLEGASMNTEAFF
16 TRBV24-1 CATFNREKGNGNTIYF
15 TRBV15 CATSRAGFGTGELFF
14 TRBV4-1 CASSQTQGANGYTF
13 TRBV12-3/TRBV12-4 CASSLARGKLRFF
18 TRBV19 CASSIGRGQGGLNTEAFF
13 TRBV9 CASSVDSNYGYTF
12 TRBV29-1 CSAFEGGVEAFF
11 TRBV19 CASSLGNTIYF
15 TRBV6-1 CASSDPRGAHYGYTF
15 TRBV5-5 CATFGEWGGLNEQFF
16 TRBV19 CATMNRYTDSGNTIYF
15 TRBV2 CASRRVAIGTDTQYF
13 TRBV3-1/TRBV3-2 CASSQGRVSPLHF
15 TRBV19 CASSISGIGNQPQHF
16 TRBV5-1 CASSPSLAGAHNEQFF
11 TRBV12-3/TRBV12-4 CATRYSYGYTF
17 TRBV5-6 CASTLPGEGASGETQYF
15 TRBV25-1 CASSELGQGPPEAFF
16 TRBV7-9 CASSLDRTGSGQPQHF
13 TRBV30 CAWNIGLNQPQHF
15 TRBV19 CASSAQAASNQPQHF
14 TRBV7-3 CASSSGDYNSPLHF
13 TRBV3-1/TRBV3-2 CASAGGSTDTQYF
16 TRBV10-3 CAITHTGGFSTDTQYF
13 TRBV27 CASSSGQGYGYTF
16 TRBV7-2 CASSLKAGRTGNTIYF
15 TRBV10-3 CAISNGTGGMSGYTF
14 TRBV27 CASRVTGSGTEAFF
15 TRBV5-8 CASSRGGWRNSPLHF
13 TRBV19 CASSGTGESPLHF